These 20 T cell receptor beta chains share one sample of origin, sequenced in a study of blood T cell repertoires in COVID-19. Measured with immunoSEQ multiplex PCR; TCRdb has only the in-frame clones, and not every one. This table holds roughly 150,000 clones, approximately 82% found once. The sequencing sample was made of peripheral blood. Receptors originate from a man between 70 and 80 years old who had recovered from COVID-19.

The chain employs TRBV19 and TRBJ1-5; 7 bases match TRBD1. The germline CDR1 and CDR2 sequences are LNHDA and SQIVND (reference sequence). Trimming removed 6 bases from V and 0 bases from J; junction bases left unmatched: 5. The CDR3 contains 15 residues. The CDR3 nucleotides read TGTGCCAGTAGAACCACAGGGGATAGCAATCAGCCCCAGCATTTT. It yields the protein CASRTTGDSNQPQHF.

The chain combines TRBV18 with TRBJ2-2, with 9 positions matching TRBD1. The V gene's germline CDR1 is KGHSH and CDR2 LQKENI. The CDR3 sequence is 16 residues long. Unmatched junction bases numbered 5, after V lost 4 bases and J lost 2 bases. The CDR3 region is CASSLTGQGNTGELFF. The CDR3 coding sequence is TGTGCCAGCTCACTTACGGGACAGGGAAACACCGGGGAGCTGTTTTTT.

J is TRBJ1-1 and V is TRBV5-4; D perhaps matches TRBD1 (5 bases). V shed 8 bases and J shed 2 bases, with 10 bases lying between them. CDR1 is SGHNT, CDR2 YYREEE, per germline (reference sequence). This CDR3 is built from 12 residues. CDR3 DNA sequence: TGTGCCAGTGGGTGGGGCAACACTGAAGCTTTCTTT. Protein: CASGWGNTEAFF.

The rearrangement joins TRBV5-1 to TRBJ1-4; TRBD1 might be the D (5 bases). V was trimmed by 6 bases and J by 6 bases, leaving 9 bases between them. This CDR3 contains 12 residues. Germline lookup yields CDR1 SGHRS and CDR2 YFSETQ. The DNA of the CDR3 is TGCGCCAGCAAGACAGCCGATGAAAAACTGTTTTTT. Its translation is CASKTADEKLFF.

The V and J genes are TRBV28 and TRBJ2-7; TRBD2 matches 7 bases. The ends lost 6 bases at V and 4 bases at J; junction bases unmatched: 15. This CDR3 has 16 amino acids. Germline CDR1 and CDR2: MDHEN and SYDVKM. CDR3 nucleotides: TGTGCCAGCAGGGGCGGCGGGAGTATTTTCGGTTACGAGCAGTACTTC. It yields the protein CASRGGGSIFGYEQYF. Filled out from reference TRBV28 and TRBJ2-7, the complete variable domain reads DVKVTQSSRYLVKRTGEKVFLECVQDMDHENMFWYRQDPGLGLRLIYFSYDVKMKEKGDIPEGYSVSREKKERFSLILESASTNQTSMYLCASRGGGSIFGYEQYFGPGTRLTVT.

This clone has only a few counts. This chain joins TRBV7-9 and TRBJ2-3, with 9 bases fitting TRBD2. Trimming removed 5 bases from V and 3 bases from J; junction bases left unmatched: 15. In germline, CDR1 is SEHNR, CDR2 FQNEAQ (reference sequence). The CDR3 is 18 residues long. CDR3: CASSPPLEAGGRTDTQYF. CDR3 in DNA: TGTGCCAGCAGCCCCCCACTGGAGGCGGGAGGGCGGACAGATACGCAGTATTTT. Using reference TRBV7-9 and TRBJ2-3 for the parts outside the CDR3, the full variable domain is DTGVSQNPRHKITKRGQNVTFRCDPISEHNRLYWYRQTLGQGPEFLTYFQNEAQLEKSRLLSDRFSAERPKGSFSTLEIQRTEQGDSAMYLCASSPPLEAGGRTDTQYFGPGTRLTVL.

This clone was seen a few times. The chain has TRBV11-3 and TRBJ2-1; 9 bases map to TRBD2. The CDR3 is 15 amino acids. Germline CDR1 reads SGHNT; CDR2 reads YENEEA. Trimming cost V 5 bases and J 9 bases; bases outside gene matches: 11. The CDR3 loop reads CASSPPGREGGEQFF. For the CDR3, the DNA is TGTGCCAGCAGCCCCCCGGGGCGGGAGGGCGGTGAGCAGTTCTTC. Combining the CDR3 with reference TRBV11-3 and TRBJ2-1 gives the whole variable domain EAGVVQSPRYKIIEKKQPVAFWCNPISGHNTLYWYLQNLGQGPELLIRYENEEAVDDSQLPKDRFSAERLKGVDSTLKIQPAELGDSAVYLCASSPPGREGGEQFFGPGTRLTVL.

V and J are TRBV12-3 or TRBV12-4 and TRBJ2-7; 7 bases are shared with TRBD2. There are 12 residues in the CDR3. J lost 6 bases, V lost 6 bases, and 5 bases had no gene match. The CDR3 spells CASRPGGSEQYF. The CDR3 bases are TGTGCCAGCAGACCGGGGGGAAGCGAGCAGTACTTC.

This clone was detected only once. The chain is built from TRBV12-5 and TRBJ2-7; the D gene is possibly TRBD1 (6 bases). From germline, CDR1 is LGHNT and CDR2 FRNRAP. The CDR3 runs to 16 residues. Trimming took 0 bases from V and 3 from J, leaving 15 bases between them. The CDR3 is CASGLVRKGDIYEQYF. The DNA of the CDR3 is TGTGCTAGTGGTTTGGTACGAAAAGGGGACATCTACGAGCAGTACTTC. The full variable domain, in which reference TRBV12-5 and TRBJ2-7 provide the parts outside the CDR3, is DARVTQTPRHKVTEMGQEVTMRCQPILGHNTVFWYRQTMMQGLELLAYFRNRAPLDDSGMPKDRFSAEMPDATLATLKIQPSEPRDSAVYFCASGLVRKGDIYEQYFGPGTRLTVT.

This chain joins TRBV11-2 and TRBJ2-5; D remains ambiguous. The germline CDR1 and CDR2 sequences are SGHAT and FQNNGV. With 1 base removed from V and 1 base from J, the gap between germline ends came to 4 bases. The CDR3 extends over 13 amino acids. The CDR3 DNA follows: TGTGCCAGCAGCTTAGTCCTCCAAGAGACCCAGTACTTC. Translation gives CASSLVLQETQYF.

This clone was observed once. The chain joins TRBV7-2 to TRBJ2-7; 11 positions agree with TRBD2. Germline V gene sequence: CDR1 SGHTA, CDR2 FQGNSA. V shed 5 bases and J 6 bases; nucleotides not matched to a gene: 6. This CDR3 spans 14 amino acids. For the CDR3, the DNA is TGTGCCAGCAGCAATAGCGGGAGGGCGATCGAGCAGTACTTC. Translation gives CASSNSGRAIEQYF.

In this sample, this clone turned up once. The rearrangement joins TRBV19 to TRBJ2-6, with D perhaps matching TRBD2 (6 bases). CDR1 is LNHDA, CDR2 SQIVND, per germline (reference sequence). The germline V and J ends were trimmed by 7 bases and 2 bases, with 12 bases remaining between them. There are 15 residues in the CDR3. CDR3 sequence reads: CASNAPGAGANVLTF. The DNA for the CDR3 is TGTGCCAGTAATGCGCCGGGGGCTGGGGCCAACGTCCTGACTTTC.

This clone was picked up one time. This chain connects TRBV7-2 to TRBJ2-5, with a tentative D call TRBD2 (5 bases). CDR3 length: 14 residues. Germline V gene data show CDR1 as SGHTA and CDR2 as FQGNSA. The V and J ends lost 3 bases and 4 bases respectively, with 12 bases between them. CDR3 protein: CASSFTEEGETQYF. CDR3 DNA: TGTGCCAGCAGCTTTACTGAAGAGGGAGAGACCCAGTACTTC.

This sequence joins TRBV7-8 and TRBJ2-2; 12 bases are a match to TRBD1. The V and J ends lost 6 bases and 5 bases, in that order; junction bases with no gene match: 7. This CDR3 comprises 16 residues. Germline V gene data show CDR1 as SGHVS and CDR2 as FQNEAQ. The CDR3 DNA sequence: TGTGCCAGCAGGACCGGGACAGGGGGCCGGACCGGGGAGCTGTTTTTT. It codes for CASRTGTGGRTGELFF.

This clone was detected only once. The chain carries TRBV9 and TRBJ1-4; TRBD1 might be the D (5 bases). The germline V gene has CDR1 SGDLS and CDR2 YYNGEE. CDR3 size: 14 residues. The ends were cut back, 4 bases at V and 5 bases at J, with 12 bases in the middle. This chain's CDR3 is CASSPGKGNEKLFF. CDR3 sequence (DNA): TGTGCCAGCAGCCCCGGAAAGGGGAATGAAAAACTGTTTTTT.

This rearrangement joins TRBV28 to TRBJ2-3; D may be TRBD2 (6 bases). The length of the CDR3 is 13 residues. Germline values: CDR1 MDHEN, CDR2 SYDVKM. V was pared by 4 bases and J by 10 bases, with 15 bases between. The CDR3 sequence is CASSSPASAAQYF. The CDR3 region has the DNA TGTGCCAGCAGTTCCCCGGCTAGCGCGGCGCAGTATTTT.

In regard to this clone: The sample holds other DNA sequences that translate to the same CDR3. The CDR3 loop reads CASSSVTDTQYF. CDR3 sequence (DNA): TGTGCCAGCAGCTCTGTCACAGATACGCAGTATTTT. The chain is built from TRBV28 and TRBJ2-3; D gene uncertain. V lost 6 bases, J lost 2 bases, and 6 bases lay in between. The CDR3 length is 12 residues. CDR1 and CDR2 from the germline V gene are MDHEN and SYDVKM. The full variable domain, rest sourced from reference TRBV28 and TRBJ2-3, is DVKVTQSSRYLVKRTGEKVFLECVQDMDHENMFWYRQDPGLGLRLIYFSYDVKMKEKGDIPEGYSVSREKKERFSLILESASTNQTSMYLCASSSVTDTQYFGPGTRLTVL.

The genes are TRBV9 and TRBJ2-7; maybe TRBD2 (5 bases). Germline-derived CDR1 and CDR2 are SGDLS and YYNGEE. The CDR3 runs to 15 residues. V lost 4 bases to trimming and J lost 1 base, with 15 bases between them. This chain's CDR3 is CASSPREGSSYEQYF. The DNA of the CDR3 is TGTGCCAGCAGCCCCCGAGAGGGTTCATCCTACGAGCAGTACTTC.

V and J are TRBV5-4 and TRBJ2-4, with D possibly TRBD2 on 6 matching bases. Looked up from germline, CDR1 is SGHNT and CDR2 is YYREEE (reference sequence). V gave up 1 base and J gave up 5 bases, with 10 bases separating them. The CDR3 has 14 residues. CDR3 coding DNA: TGTGCCAGCAGCTTGACGCGGGGAGAAAACATTCAGTACTTC. Translated: CASSLTRGENIQYF.

The CDR3 loop reads CASRMNTANTGELFF. CDR3 DNA sequence: TGTGCCAGCAGAATGAATACAGCGAACACCGGGGAGCTGTTTTTT. The gene calls are TRBV6-6 and TRBJ2-2; D ambiguous. Trimming cost V 6 bases and J 0 bases, with 11 bases left between them. The CDR3 is 15 residues long. Germline CDR1 is MNHNY and CDR2 is SVGAGI (reference sequence).